This T cell receptor (beta chain) derives from a study of blood T cells in healthy people across ages. For the study at large: About one barcoded beta molecule per two T cells came from capture by template switching.

Trimming left V 3 bases short and J 7 bases short, with 12 bases between. The CDR3 is 14 amino acids. The germline gives CDR1 MNHEY, CDR2 SMNVEV (reference sequence). A remark on this clonotype: The antigen remains undetermined.

The second PCR ran about 6 to 11 cycles with a sample-barcoded 5' primer and J-beta primers. TCRdb independently ran MiXCR on the 5' RACE reads; one entry per CDR3 protein. Of over 950,000 distinct CDR3 sequences in the sample, roughly 51% were seen once. Regarding the study as a whole: In long-lived donors, naive CD4+ cell counts and diversity exceeded those of aged donors. Naive T cell percentage showed a strong correlation with TCR beta diversity.

The sequence derives from an older woman in good health. Sample: blood. This sequence joins TRBV27 and TRBJ2-2; D assignment may be TRBD1 or TRBD2 (5 bases each). The CDR3 is CASSLGTFIGELFF. CDR3 nucleotides: TGTGCCAGCAGTTTGGGGACCTTTATCGGGGAGCTGTTTTTT.